This T cell receptor (beta chain) was found in a study of cytomegalovirus exposure and HLA in healthy donors. The study, taken as a whole, reports: TCR beta sequences reportedly predicted the HLA-A and HLA-B alleles of most subjects accurately. An ancestry cluster, one associated with Asian ancestry, reportedly showed fewer N-insertions than the approximately 670-donor mean in a later analysis.

The V and J ends lost 4 bases and 1 base respectively, with 7 bases between them. The CDR3 totals 13 residues. Germline V gene data show CDR1 as SGHTA and CDR2 as FQGTGA. PCR was performed using 60 Vbeta and 13 Jbeta primers. Clones were read by immunoSEQ multiplex PCR, and TCRdb kept only the in-frame ones, dropping some. The sample has around 88,000 clones, approximately 79% seen once. A remark on this clone: What it recognizes is unknown.

The origin of this receptor is a male donor in good health and CMV-seronegative. The chain recombines TRBV7-3 with TRBJ1-1; weak D call: TRBD1 (5 bases). Sequenced: PBMCs. The CDR3 reads CASSSQGNTEAFF. The CDR3 DNA sequence: TGTGCCAGCAGCTCTCAGGGGAACACTGAAGCTTTCTTT.